This T cell receptor beta chain was observed in a study of blood T cell repertoires in COVID-19. Contact with a PCR-confirmed or clinician-diagnosed COVID-19 case occurred within 2 weeks of entry. V gave up 4 bases and J gave up 5 bases, with 18 bases separating them. From germline, CDR1 is SGHAT and CDR2 FQNNGV. CDR3 length: 16 amino acids. Sequencing used immunoSEQ multiplex PCR; TCRdb keeps in-frame clones, though not all of them. The sample includes fewer than 250,000 clones, 83% of them seen just once. This receptor was taken from a woman aged 40 to 55 who had been exposed to COVID-19. The sequencing sample was made of PBMCs or T cells enriched from blood (not recorded which). The chain uses TRBV11-2 and TRBJ1-5; D is possibly TRBD1 (6 bases). The CDR3 reads CASSSDYRDTDQPQHF. As DNA, the CDR3 is TGTGCCAGCAGCTCCGATTACAGGGATACGGATCAGCCCCAGCATTTT.